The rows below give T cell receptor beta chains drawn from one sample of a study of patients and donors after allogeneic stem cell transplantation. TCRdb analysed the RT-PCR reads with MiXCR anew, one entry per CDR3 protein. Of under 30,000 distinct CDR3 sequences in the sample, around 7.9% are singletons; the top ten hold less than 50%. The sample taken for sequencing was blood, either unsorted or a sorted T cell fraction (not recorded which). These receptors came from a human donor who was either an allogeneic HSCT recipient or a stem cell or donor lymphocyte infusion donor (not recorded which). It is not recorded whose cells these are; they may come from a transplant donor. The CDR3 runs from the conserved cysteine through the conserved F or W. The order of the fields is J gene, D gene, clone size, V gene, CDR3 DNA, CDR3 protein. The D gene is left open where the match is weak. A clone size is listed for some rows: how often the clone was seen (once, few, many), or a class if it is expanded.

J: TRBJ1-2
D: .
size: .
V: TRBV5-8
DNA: TGTGCCAGCAGCTTGGGGTGGGACCCCCCAGGTGGCTACACCTTC
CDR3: CASSLGWDPPGGYTF

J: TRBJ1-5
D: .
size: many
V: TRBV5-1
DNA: TGCGCCAGCAGCTTGTCAGGACCTCATCAGCCCCAGCATTTT
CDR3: CASSLSGPHQPQHF

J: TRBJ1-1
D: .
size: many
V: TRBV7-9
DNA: TGTGCCAGCAGCTTAGCCCGGGGGGGGCAATGGAACACTGAAGCTTTCTTT
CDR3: CASSLARGGQWNTEAFF

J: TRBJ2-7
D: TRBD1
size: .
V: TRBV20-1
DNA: TGCAGTGCTCATCGACAGGGTTCTCGGGAGCAGTACTTC
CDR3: CSAHRQGSREQYF

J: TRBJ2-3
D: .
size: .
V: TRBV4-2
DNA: TGTGCCAGCAGCCAAGATTGGGGCCCCTATACGCAGTATTTT
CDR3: CASSQDWGPYTQYF

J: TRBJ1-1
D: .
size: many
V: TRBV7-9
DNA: TGTGCCAGCAGCTTAGGGGACATTAATGAAGCTTTCTTT
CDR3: CASSLGDINEAFF

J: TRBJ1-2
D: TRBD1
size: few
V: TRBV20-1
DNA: TGCAGTGCTAGACCCCGACAGGGGGCAATTGGCTACACCTTC
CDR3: CSARPRQGAIGYTF

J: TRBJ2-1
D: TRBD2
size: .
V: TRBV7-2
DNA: TGTGCCAGCAGCTTAGCGATTCTAGCGGCGGGTGAGCAGTTCTTC
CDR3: CASSLAILAAGEQFF

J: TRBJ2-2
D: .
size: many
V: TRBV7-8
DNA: TGTGGAATTGGTACCGGGGAGCTGTTTTTT
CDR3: CGIGTGELFF

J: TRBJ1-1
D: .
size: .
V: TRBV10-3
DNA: TGTGCCACCCCGTACAGGGCCCCTTGCTCGATGAACACTGAAGCTTTCTTT
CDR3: CATPYRAPCSMNTEAFF

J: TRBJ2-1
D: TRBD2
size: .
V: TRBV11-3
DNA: TGTGCCAGCAGCGCTAGCGGGAGGTGGAATGAGCAGTTCTTC
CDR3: CASSASGRWNEQFF

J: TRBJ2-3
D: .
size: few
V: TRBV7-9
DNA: TGTGCCAGCAGCTTAGCTGGCGGGGTTAGCACAGATACGCAGTATTTT
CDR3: CASSLAGGVSTDTQYF

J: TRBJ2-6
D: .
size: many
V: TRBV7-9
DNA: TGTGCCAGCGCGAGCTCTGGGGCCAACGTCCTGACTTTC
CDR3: CASASSGANVLTF

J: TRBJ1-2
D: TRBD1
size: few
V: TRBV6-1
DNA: TGTGCCAGCACCACCCGTCGGGGACAGGTATCCGGCTACACCTTC
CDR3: CASTTRRGQVSGYTF

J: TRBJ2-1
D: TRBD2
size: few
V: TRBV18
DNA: TGTGCCAGCTCACAATCCGCGGGGGGTTACAATGAGCAGTTCTTC
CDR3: CASSQSAGGYNEQFF

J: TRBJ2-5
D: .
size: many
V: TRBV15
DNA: TGTGCCACCAGCCCACGAACGGGAGTGGGGGAGACCCAGTACTTC
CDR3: CATSPRTGVGETQYF

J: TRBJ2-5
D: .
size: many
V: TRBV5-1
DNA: TGCGCCAGCAGCTTGGCCCAAAGGAGGGAGACCCAGTACTTC
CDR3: CASSLAQRRETQYF

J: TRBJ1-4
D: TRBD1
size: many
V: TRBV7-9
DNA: TGTGCCAGCAGCACCTGGACAGGGGGGGATGAAAAACTGTTTTTT
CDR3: CASSTWTGGDEKLFF

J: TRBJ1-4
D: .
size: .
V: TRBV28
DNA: TGTGCCAGCAGTCCCGGTTCCGTGATGACTAATGAAAAACTGTTTTTT
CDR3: CASSPGSVMTNEKLFF

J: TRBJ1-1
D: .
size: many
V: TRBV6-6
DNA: TGTGCCAGCAGTTACAGCGGTATCACTGAAGCTTTCTTT
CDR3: CASSYSGITEAFF

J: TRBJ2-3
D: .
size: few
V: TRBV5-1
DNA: TGCGCCAGCAGCCCGGCCCCGTCGGGCATTGGCACAGATACGCAGTATTTT
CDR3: CASSPAPSGIGTDTQYF

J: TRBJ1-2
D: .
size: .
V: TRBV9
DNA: TGTGCCAGCAGCGCGTCAGGGTGGACCTATGGCTACACCTTC
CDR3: CASSASGWTYGYTF

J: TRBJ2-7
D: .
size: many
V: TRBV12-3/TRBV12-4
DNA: TGTGCCAGCTCCCTCCCCCCAGGCTACGAGCAGTACTTC
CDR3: CASSLPPGYEQYF

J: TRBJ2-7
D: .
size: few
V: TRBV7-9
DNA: TGTGCCAGCAGCTTAAGGGGTACTCCCTACGAGCAGTACTTC
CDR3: CASSLRGTPYEQYF

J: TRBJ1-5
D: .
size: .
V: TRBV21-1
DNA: TGTGCCAGCAGCAAATTGAGGAGGCAGAGATCCGGGGTGGAACAGCCCCAGCATTTT
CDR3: CASSKLRRQRSGVEQPQHF

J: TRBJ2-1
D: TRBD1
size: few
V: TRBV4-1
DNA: TGCGCCAGCAGCCAAGAAGGGCAGGGGGCTAAGAATGAGCAGTTCTTC
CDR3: CASSQEGQGAKNEQFF

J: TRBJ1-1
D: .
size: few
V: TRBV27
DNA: TGTGCCAGCAGATCCCGTGACATGAACACTGAAGCTTTCTTT
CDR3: CASRSRDMNTEAFF

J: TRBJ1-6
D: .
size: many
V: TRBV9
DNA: TGTGCCAGCAGCGCGACAGGAGGTAATTCACCCCTCCACTTT
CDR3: CASSATGGNSPLHF

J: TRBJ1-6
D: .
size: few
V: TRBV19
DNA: TGTGCCAGTTCGCAGGGGAACCTTTCACCCCTCCACTTT
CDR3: CASSQGNLSPLHF

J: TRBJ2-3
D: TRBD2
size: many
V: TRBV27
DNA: TGTGCCAGCAGCTTGTCCCAATCCGGGACTAGTTCGTCCGATACGCAGTATTTT
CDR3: CASSLSQSGTSSSDTQYF

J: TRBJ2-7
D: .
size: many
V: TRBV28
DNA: TGTGCCAGCAGTTTGGGGGGGCGCTACGAGCAGTACTTC
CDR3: CASSLGGRYEQYF

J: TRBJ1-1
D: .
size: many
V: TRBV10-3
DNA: TGTGCCATTGCGCCGGACTCCCAAAACACTGAAGCTTTCTTT
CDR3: CAIAPDSQNTEAFF

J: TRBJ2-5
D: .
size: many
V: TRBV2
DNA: TGTGCCAGTGTATGGTCGTACCAAGAGACCCAGTACTTC
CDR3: CASVWSYQETQYF

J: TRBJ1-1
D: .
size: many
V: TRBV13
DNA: TGTGCCAGCAGCTCGGGGGAAGCCGACACTGAAGCTTTCTTT
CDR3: CASSSGEADTEAFF

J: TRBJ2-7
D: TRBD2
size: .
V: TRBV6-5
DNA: TGTGCCAGCAGTTATACAGGGACTAGCGGGGACTACGAGCAGTACTTC
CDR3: CASSYTGTSGDYEQYF

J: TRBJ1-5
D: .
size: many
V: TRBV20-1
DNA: TGCAGTGCTAGAATCGGCACATTCAATCAGCCCCAGCATTTT
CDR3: CSARIGTFNQPQHF

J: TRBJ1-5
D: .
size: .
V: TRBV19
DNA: TGTGCCAGTAGTATGGCAGGGATCCAGCCCCAGCATTTT
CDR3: CASSMAGIQPQHF

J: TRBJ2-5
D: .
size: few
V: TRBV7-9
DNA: TGTGCCAGCAGCCTATTCGTAGAGACCCAGTACTTC
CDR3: CASSLFVETQYF

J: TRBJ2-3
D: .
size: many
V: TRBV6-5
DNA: TGTGCCAGCAGTTACTCAGGACATCCCTCGGATACGCAGTATTTT
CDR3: CASSYSGHPSDTQYF

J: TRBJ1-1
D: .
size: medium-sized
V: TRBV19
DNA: TGTGCCAGTAGTATGGAGGGGGGCACTGAAGCTTTCTTT
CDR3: CASSMEGGTEAFF

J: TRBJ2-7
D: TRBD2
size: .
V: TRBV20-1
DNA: TGCAGTGCTAGTGGTCTAGCGGGCTCCTACGAGCAGTACTTC
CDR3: CSASGLAGSYEQYF

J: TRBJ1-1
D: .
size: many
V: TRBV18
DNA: TGTGCCAGCTCACAGGGTGAAGCTTTCTTT
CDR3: CASSQGEAFF

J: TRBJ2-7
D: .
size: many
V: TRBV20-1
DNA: TGCAGTGCTAGCCTCATACGGGGATTTTACGAGCAGTACTTC
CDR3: CSASLIRGFYEQYF

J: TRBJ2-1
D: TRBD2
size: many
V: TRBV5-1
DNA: TGCGCCAGCAGCTTGGTGGCTAGCGGGGACTACAATGAGCAGTTCTTC
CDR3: CASSLVASGDYNEQFF

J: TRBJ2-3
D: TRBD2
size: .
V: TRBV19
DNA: TGTGCCAGTAGCAGGACTAGCGGGGCGCTCGGGAATACGCAGTATTTT
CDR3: CASSRTSGALGNTQYF

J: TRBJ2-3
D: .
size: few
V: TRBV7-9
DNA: TGTGCCAGCAGCTTAAGGGGACACGGCACAGATACGCAGTATTTT
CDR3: CASSLRGHGTDTQYF

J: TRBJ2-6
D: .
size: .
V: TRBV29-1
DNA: TGCAGCGTTGAAAATGGGGGCTCTGGGGCCAACGTCCTGACTTTC
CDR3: CSVENGGSGANVLTF

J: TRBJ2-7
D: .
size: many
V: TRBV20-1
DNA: TGCAGTGCTAGACTGGAGTGGAACGAGCAGTACTTC
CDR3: CSARLEWNEQYF

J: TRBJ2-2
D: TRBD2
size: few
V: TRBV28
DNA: TGTGCCAGCAGTTATTTAGAGGGGCAGGGAGGGGCCGGGGAGCTGTTTTTT
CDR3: CASSYLEGQGGAGELFF

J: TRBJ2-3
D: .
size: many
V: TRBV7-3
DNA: TGTGCCAGCAGCTTAGGGTTCGCAGATACGCAGTATTTT
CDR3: CASSLGFADTQYF

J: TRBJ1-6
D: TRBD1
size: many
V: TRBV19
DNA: TGTGCCAGTAGACTGCAGGGGGCCCGTTCGCCCCTCCACTTT
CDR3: CASRLQGARSPLHF

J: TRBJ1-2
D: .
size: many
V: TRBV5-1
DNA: TGCGCCAGCAGCTTGGAGGGCAGGACGAGTCGTTATGGCTACACCTTC
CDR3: CASSLEGRTSRYGYTF

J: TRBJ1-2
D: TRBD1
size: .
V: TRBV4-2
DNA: TGTGCCAGCAGCCAAACCGGGACAGAGGGCGGTGGCTACACCTTC
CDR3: CASSQTGTEGGGYTF

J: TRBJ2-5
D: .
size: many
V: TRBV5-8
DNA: TGTGCCAGCAGCAAGACTGCCTCGAAAGAGACCCAGTACTTC
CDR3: CASSKTASKETQYF

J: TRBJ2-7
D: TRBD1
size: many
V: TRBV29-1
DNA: TGCAGCGTTACCCCGGGACAGGGGTTTGGCGAGCAGTACTTC
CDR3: CSVTPGQGFGEQYF

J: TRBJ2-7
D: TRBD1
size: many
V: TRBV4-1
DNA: TGCGCCAGCAGCCGGGACAGGGACTACGAGCAGTACTTC
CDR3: CASSRDRDYEQYF

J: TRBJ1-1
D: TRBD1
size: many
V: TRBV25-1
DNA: TGTGCCAGCAGTTACGTAGGGGGCGAGAACACTGAAGCTTTCTTT
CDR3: CASSYVGGENTEAFF

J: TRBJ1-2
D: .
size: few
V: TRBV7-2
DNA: TGTGCCAGCAGCTTAGTTTCGGCAGGGGACTATGGCTACACCTTC
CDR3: CASSLVSAGDYGYTF

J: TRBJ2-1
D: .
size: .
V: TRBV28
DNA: TGTGCCAGCAGTGGACCGGGGACGCTAATTAACAATGAGCAGTTCTTC
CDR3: CASSGPGTLINNEQFF

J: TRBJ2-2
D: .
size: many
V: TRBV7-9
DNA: TGTGCCAGCAGCTTCGGTTCGACGAACACCGGGGAGCTGTTTTTT
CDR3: CASSFGSTNTGELFF